A single sample gave rise to the 25 T cell receptor beta chains below, sequenced in a study of OX40 agonist ivuxolimab in advanced cancers. The data were produced by immunoSEQ multiplex PCR, yet TCRdb's version contains in-frame clones alone and is incomplete. The sample lists tens of thousands of clones; approximately 86% were seen once. The specimen comprised CD4+ or CD8+ T cells sorted from blood, sampled in a trial of the OX40 agonist ivuxolimab. The receptors originated from an adult with an advanced solid tumor such as melanoma, head and neck, liver or kidney cancer.

Points on this clone: The conserved closing phenylalanine or tryptophan is absent in this CDR3, likely reflecting a read error. It is unclear where the CDR3 begins or ends on the DNA, so no DNA is shown, and the CDR3 is as TCRdb lists it. The chain has TRBV28 and TRBJ1-1. The length of the CDR3 is 12 amino acids, counting both ends. The germline V gene has CDR1 MDHEN and CDR2 SYDVKM. CDR3 loop: CASSPGRGGFRI.

The J gene is TRBJ2-5, the V gene TRBV11-3; 7 nucleotides match TRBD2. The junction had 8 bases not matched to a gene; V was cut back by 4 bases and J by 6 bases. CDR3 size: 14 residues. Germline CDR1 reads SGHNT; CDR2 reads YENEEA. Here the CDR3 reads CASSSGGGQQTQYF. The CDR3 DNA reads as TGTGCCAGCAGCTCGGGGGGAGGGCAGCAGACCCAGTACTTC.

The J gene is TRBJ2-5, the V gene TRBV28; TRBD1 is a possible D gene (6 bases). Germline CDR1 is MDHEN and CDR2 is SYDVKM. The CDR3 length is 15 residues. Deletions cut 7 bases from V and 3 bases from J, with 18 bases between. The CDR3 coding sequence is TGTGCCAGCACCTTAAGGGGGAGTGGCGAAGAGACCCAGTACTTC. This gives the protein CASTLRGSGEETQYF. The whole variable domain, remainder taken from reference TRBV28 and TRBJ2-5, is DVKVTQSSRYLVKRTGEKVFLECVQDMDHENMFWYRQDPGLGLRLIYFSYDVKMKEKGDIPEGYSVSREKKERFSLILESASTNQTSMYLCASTLRGSGEETQYFGPGTRLLVL.

The chain links TRBV11-2 to TRBJ2-1; D unclear. The germline V and J ends were trimmed by 0 bases and 7 bases, with 4 bases remaining between them. This CDR3 is built from 12 residues. Looked up from germline, CDR1 is SGHAT and CDR2 is FQNNGV. This CDR3 reads CASSLEANEQFF. The CDR3, as DNA: TGTGCCAGCAGCTTAGAAGCAAATGAGCAGTTCTTC.

The gene calls are TRBV18 and TRBJ2-7; TRBD2 agrees at 11 bases. The CDR3 contains 15 residues. After removal of 1 base from V and 3 bases from J, the junction contained 2 bases not matched to a gene. Looked up from germline, CDR1 is KGHSH and CDR2 is LQKENI. CDR3 protein: CASSPLAGGIYEQYF. CDR3 DNA sequence: TGTGCCAGCTCACCACTAGCGGGAGGGATCTACGAGCAGTACTTC.

A few counts support this clone. The rearrangement links TRBV6-6 to TRBJ2-7; 7 bases are shared with TRBD1. The trim removed 0 bases at V and 4 bases at J, leaving 6 bases unmatched. This CDR3 comprises 15 residues. Germline V gives CDR1 MNHNY, CDR2 SVGAGI (reference sequence). CDR3 region: CASSYSRGGAYEQYF. In DNA form, the CDR3 reads TGTGCCAGCAGTTACTCAAGAGGGGGCGCGTACGAGCAGTACTTC.

The J gene is TRBJ2-7, the V gene TRBV29-1; D is uncertain. Gene TRBJ2-5 matches the end of the DNA better, so the J call may be wrong. The CDR3 has 13 amino acids. Germline-derived CDR1 and CDR2 are SQVTM and ANQGSEA. CDR3 in DNA: TGCAGCGTTGGGGCTCCAGGCCGTGAGACCCAGTACTTC. The encoded protein is CSVGAPGRETQYF.

This clone was counted a single time. The gene calls are TRBV19 and TRBJ2-3, with 9 positions matching TRBD2. The ends lost 6 bases at V and 0 bases at J; junction bases unmatched: 1. The CDR3 is 14 residues long. Germline V gene lookup returns CDR1 LNHDA and CDR2 SQIVND (reference sequence). The CDR3 DNA reads as TGTGCCAGTAGCGCGGGAGGGAGCACAGATACGCAGTATTTT. Its translation: CASSAGGSTDTQYF.

This chain joins TRBV27 and TRBJ1-2; TRBD1 is a possible D gene (5 bases). The CDR3 consists of 15 residues. V lost 5 bases and J lost 5, with 18 bases in between. Germline V CDR1 and CDR2: MNHEY, SMNVEV (reference sequence). The CDR3 sequence: CASSIIGGGRYGYTF. CDR3 DNA sequence: TGTGCCAGCAGTATAATCGGGGGGGGAAGATATGGCTACACCTTC.

This clone was observed a few times. Other DNA sequences within the sample encode an identical CDR3. The V gene is TRBV19, the J gene TRBJ1-1; D ambiguous. This CDR3 spans 14 amino acids. Trimming cost V 1 base and J 1 base, with 7 bases left between them. The germline CDR1 and CDR2 sequences are LNHDA and SQIVND (reference sequence). In nucleotides, the CDR3 is TGTGCCAGTAGTATAGTCTGGGGGAACACTGAAGCTTTCTTT. Its translation is CASSIVWGNTEAFF.

The genes are TRBV5-1 and TRBJ2-2, with 8 positions matching TRBD2. With 2 bases clipped from V and 5 bases from J, the junction kept 8 bases outside the gene matches. Germline V gives CDR1 SGHRS, CDR2 YFSETQ. The CDR3 length is 16 residues. CDR3 sequence (DNA): TGCGCCAGCAGCTTCTACGGGAGGGCCCGTACCGGGGAGCTGTTTTTT. Protein product: CASSFYGRARTGELFF.

The chain joins TRBV2 to TRBJ1-4; D not resolved. The CDR3 covers 17 residues. The ends were cut back, 1 base at V and 0 bases at J, with 12 bases in the middle. The germline V gene has CDR1 SNHLY and CDR2 FYNNEI. The CDR3 loop is CASSEGTVVATNEKLFF. CDR3 DNA sequence: TGTGCCAGCAGTGAAGGGACGGTCGTTGCAACTAATGAAAAACTGTTTTTT.

The chain uses TRBV7-9 and TRBJ2-3, with D tentatively TRBD2 (5 bases). V lost 0 bases, J lost 7 bases, and 17 bases lay in between. Germline CDR1 SEHNR, CDR2 FQNEAQ (reference sequence). The CDR3 loop spans 16 amino acids. The CDR3 region has the DNA TGTGCCAGCAGCTTAGCGGAGGCCGGGATCCAGAATACGCAGTATTTT. Translation: CASSLAEAGIQNTQYF.

The chain carries TRBV6-4 and TRBJ2-1; D tentatively fits TRBD1 or TRBD2 (5 bases each). The CDR3 is 14 residues long. Germline V gene sequence: CDR1 MRHNA, CDR2 SNTAGT. The V and J ends lost 4 bases and 10 bases respectively, with 17 bases between them. The CDR3 loop reads CASSVTGTRGEQFF. In DNA, the CDR3 is TGTGCCAGCAGTGTCACCGGGACGAGGGGCGAGCAGTTCTTC.

The chain carries TRBV7-2 and TRBJ1-3, with TRBD1 as a possible D gene (5 bases). The V gene lost 6 bases and the J gene lost 2 bases, with 8 bases spanning the gap. Germline V lookup: CDR1 SGHTA, CDR2 FQGNSA. CDR3 length: 13 amino acids. The DNA for the CDR3 is TGTGCCAGCAGTCAGGGCACTGGAAACACCATATATTTT. Its protein is CASSQGTGNTIYF.

CDR3 DNA: TGTGCCAGCTCACAAACGACAGGGCTCTTGAACACTGAAGCTTTCTTT. It translates to CASSQTTGLLNTEAFF. V gene TRBV18 combines with J gene TRBJ1-1; 7 positions match TRBD1. The CDR3 has 16 amino acids. V shed 4 bases, J shed 0 bases, and the junction held 8 bases outside the gene matches. Germline values: CDR1 KGHSH, CDR2 LQKENI.

The CDR3 loop is CASSRQNTGELFF. The CDR3 DNA sequence: TGTGCCAGCAGCCGACAGAACACCGGGGAGCTGTTTTTT. The chain recombines TRBV27 with TRBJ2-2; D unresolved. V dropped 6 bases and J dropped 1 base, with 6 bases sitting between them. This CDR3 is built from 13 residues. The germline gives CDR1 MNHEY, CDR2 SMNVEV (reference sequence).

V usage is TRBV28 and J usage is TRBJ2-7, with 12 bases aligning to TRBD2. The CDR3 covers 17 residues. Germline loops: CDR1 MDHEN, CDR2 SYDVKM. The trim removed 3 bases at V and 5 bases at J, leaving 11 bases unmatched. In DNA form, the CDR3 reads TGTGCCAGCAGTTTCCTAGCGGGAGGGCCGAATTCTCACGAGCAGTACTTC. Translation gives CASSFLAGGPNSHEQYF.

The chain is built from TRBV29-1 and TRBJ1-3, with unresolved D. Trimming removed 4 bases at V and 0 bases at J, with 4 bases between. The CDR3 totals 12 residues. Per the germline V gene, CDR1 is SQVTM and CDR2 is ANQGSEA. CDR3 protein: CSVGLSGNTIYF. CDR3 sequence (DNA): TGCAGCGTTGGTCTCTCTGGAAACACCATATATTTT.

This sequence joins TRBV14 and TRBJ2-7; D call uncertain. Germline CDR1 is SGHDN and CDR2 is FVKESK. There are 14 residues in the CDR3. Trimming left V 2 bases short and J 6 bases short, with 14 bases between. Here the CDR3 reads CASSQLSVNGEQYF. The CDR3 DNA follows: TGTGCCAGCAGCCAACTATCTGTGAATGGCGAGCAGTACTTC.

J is TRBJ2-5 and V is TRBV5-1; D uncertain. CDR3 length: 11 amino acids. V lost 1 base and J lost 5, with 3 bases in between. Germline V gene sequence: CDR1 SGHRS, CDR2 YFSETQ. CDR3 DNA sequence: TGCGCCAGCAGCTTGTATGAGACCCAGTACTTC. Translation: CASSLYETQYF.

This clone was observed a handful of times. V is TRBV28 and J is TRBJ2-3, with D possibly being TRBD2 (6 bases). The germline gives CDR1 MDHEN, CDR2 SYDVKM. V shed 8 bases and J shed 0 bases, with 18 bases lying between them. The CDR3 is 16 residues long. This CDR3 reads CASHPLAGLSTDTQYF. For the CDR3, the DNA is TGTGCCAGCCACCCCCTTGCGGGACTGAGCACAGATACGCAGTATTTT.

The rearrangement joins TRBV7-2 to TRBJ2-2; 9 nucleotides line up with TRBD2. CDR1 and CDR2 (germline): SGHTA, FQGNSA. Trimming took 1 base from V and 5 from J; bases not matched to a gene: 2. This CDR3 comprises 15 residues. The CDR3 DNA reads TGTGCCAGCAGCTTAGTTCTAGCGGGGACCGGGGAGCTGTTTTTT. Translating gives CASSLVLAGTGELFF. The full variable domain, with the rest looked up from reference TRBV7-2 and TRBJ2-2, is GAGVSQSPSNKVTEKGKDVELRCDPISGHTALYWYRQSLGQGLEFLIYFQGNSAPDKSGLPSDRFSAERTGGSVSTLTIQRTQQEDSAVYLCASSLVLAGTGELFFGEGSRLTVL.

J is TRBJ2-3 and V is TRBV2; D gene ambiguous. Germline CDR1 SNHLY, CDR2 FYNNEI. The CDR3 is 10 residues long. V was clipped by 7 bases and J by 6 bases, with 5 bases between them. CDR3 bases: TGTGCCAGCAACGGGGATACGCAGTATTTT. Its translation: CASNGDTQYF.

The chain couples TRBV2 to TRBJ1-5; a possible D gene is TRBD1 (5 bases). The germline V gene encodes CDR1 SNHLY and CDR2 FYNNEI. Between the trimmed V and J ends, which lost 8 bases and 3 bases, there was a span of 14 bases. This CDR3 has 14 amino acids. The CDR3 DNA sequence: TGTGCCAGCGCCAGGGTGGGCCCCAATCAGCCCCAGCATTTT. Protein sequence: CASARVGPNQPQHF. Looking up the rest from reference TRBV2 and TRBJ1-5 gives the full variable domain: EPEVTQTPSHQVTQMGQEVILRCVPISNHLYFYWYRQILGQKVEFLVSFYNNEISEKSEIFDDQFSVERPDGSNFTLKIRSTKLEDSAMYFCASARVGPNQPQHFGDGTRLSIL.